A selection of T cell receptor beta chains follows, all from one sample in a study of response to subunit inactivated influenza vaccine. TCRdb redid the calling of the RT-PCR reads with MiXCR, one entry per CDR3 protein. The sample lists about 520,000 distinct CDR3 sequences; roughly 7.9% were seen once. This sample comprised PBMCs from blood, obtained roughly 24 months after vaccination. These receptors came from a man between 50 and 69 years old who received an inactivated influenza vaccine. CDR3s include the opening cysteine and the closing phenylalanine or tryptophan. The D gene is left open where the match is weak. Some rows mark clone size as missing; the rest say once, few, many or name a class of expanded clone.

TRBJ1-2 - TRBV20-1 - CSTKPGNYGYTF TGCAGTACTAAGCCGGGTAACTATGGCTACACCTTC
TRBJ2-1 many TRBV7-9 - CASSPKARMGNEQFF TGTGCCAGCAGCCCCAAGGCTAGGATGGGGAATGAGCAGTTCTTC
TRBJ2-7 many TRBV28 TRBD1 CASSSGQGSVGRLGEQYF TGTGCCAGCAGTTCCGGACAGGGGTCGGTAGGACGCTTGGGTGAGCAGTACTTC
TRBJ1-5 - TRBV15 - CATSATGSNQPQHF TGTGCCACCAGCGCAACAGGGAGCAATCAGCCCCAGCATTTT
TRBJ2-4 - TRBV10-3 - CAISESGGGLSKNIQYF TGTGCCATCAGTGAGTCTGGTGGAGGGCTTAGTAAAAACATTCAGTACTTC
TRBJ1-1 - TRBV9 - CASSPGGRGTEAFF TGTGCCAGCAGCCCGGGTGGACGGGGAACTGAAGCTTTCTTT
TRBJ2-6 few TRBV21-1 - CARILGPGANVLTF TGTGCCAGAATTTTGGGACCTGGGGCCAACGTCCTGACTTTC
TRBJ2-2 few TRBV29-1 TRBD2 CSALAGAGTGELFF TGCAGCGCACTAGCGGGAGCAGGGACCGGGGAGCTGTTTTTT
TRBJ2-3 few TRBV20-1 TRBD2 CSARDSRTSGETQYF TGCAGTGCTAGAGATAGTCGGACTAGCGGTGAGACGCAGTATTTT
TRBJ2-7 - TRBV12-3/TRBV12-4 - CASARTESSYEQYF TGTGCCAGCGCTCGGACGGAAAGCTCCTACGAGCAGTACTTC
TRBJ2-7 few TRBV7-8 - CASSLERFYRANSYEQYF TGTGCCAGCAGCTTAGAGCGGTTTTACAGAGCTAACTCCTACGAGCAGTACTTC
TRBJ2-3 few TRBV6-2/TRBV6-3 - CASSWGSSDTQYF TGTGCCAGCAGTTGGGGGAGTTCAGATACGCAGTATTTT
TRBJ1-2 few TRBV25-1 - CASSGYPLQNYGYTF TGTGCCAGCAGTGGCTACCCGCTACAGAACTATGGCTACACCTTC
TRBJ2-1 many TRBV9 TRBD1 CASSVEPSPGQGGNEQFF TGTGCCAGCAGCGTAGAGCCCTCGCCGGGACAGGGTGGCAATGAGCAGTTCTTC
TRBJ1-6 few TRBV21-1 - CASSTRDRIPIGSPLHF TGTGCCAGCAGCACCCGGGACAGGATACCAATAGGCTCACCCCTCCACTTT
TRBJ2-5 - TRBV20-1 - CSANLGGNQETQYF TGCAGTGCTAATCTCGGGGGCAACCAAGAGACCCAGTACTTC
TRBJ2-3 few TRBV11-2 TRBD2 CASSSLAGDFTQYF TGTGCCAGCAGCTCCCTAGCGGGGGATTTTACGCAGTATTTT
TRBJ2-5 few TRBV5-1 - CASSSYREKTQYF TGCGCCAGCAGCTCTTACAGGGAAAAGACCCAGTACTTC
TRBJ2-1 many TRBV5-1 TRBD1 CASSLTGAAYNEQFF TGCGCCAGCAGTCTAACAGGGGCGGCCTACAATGAGCAGTTCTTC
TRBJ2-2 - TRBV12-3/TRBV12-4 TRBD1 CARSLGPGQGVVSGELFF TGTGCCCGCAGTTTAGGCCCCGGACAGGGGGTCGTGTCCGGGGAGCTGTTTTTT
TRBJ2-1 - TRBV19 TRBD2 CASSDSGGYEQFF TGTGCCAGTAGTGATAGCGGGGGGTACGAGCAGTTCTTC
TRBJ2-5 - TRBV9 TRBD2 CASSAEGTNQETQYF TGTGCCAGCAGCGCTGAAGGGACTAACCAAGAGACCCAGTACTTC
TRBJ1-6 many TRBV20-1 - CSAREGPSDSPLHF TGCAGTGCTAGAGAGGGACCCTCGGATTCACCCCTCCACTTT
TRBJ2-2 - TRBV4-2 - CASSQDKRYSTGELFF TGTGCCAGCAGCCAAGACAAGCGTTATAGCACCGGGGAGCTGTTTTTT
TRBJ2-1 few TRBV28 TRBD2 CASSPTSGSSGEQFF TGTGCCAGCAGTCCGACTAGCGGGAGTTCCGGTGAGCAGTTCTTC
TRBJ2-7 many TRBV20-1 - CSAREGYEQYF TGCAGTGCTAGAGAGGGGTACGAGCAGTACTTC
TRBJ2-1 - TRBV30 - CAWSSVLAAQQFF TGTGCCTGGAGCTCCGTCCTAGCAGCCCAGCAGTTCTTC
TRBJ2-1 many TRBV6-6 TRBD1 CASSSGTGNEQFF TGTGCCAGCAGTTCCGGGACAGGGAACGAGCAGTTCTTC
TRBJ2-7 few TRBV6-2/TRBV6-3 TRBD2 CATAGLADVFSYEQYF TGTGCCACCGCGGGACTAGCGGACGTGTTCTCCTACGAGCAGTACTTC
TRBJ2-6 many TRBV5-1 - CASSLISSSGANVLTF TGCGCCAGCAGCCTCATTTCAAGCTCTGGGGCCAACGTCCTGACTTTC
TRBJ2-2 many TRBV6-5 - CASSYSIVETGELFF TGTGCCAGCAGTTACTCGATAGTGGAAACCGGGGAGCTGTTTTTT
TRBJ2-1 - TRBV10-3 - CAISEAKSPQFF TGTGCCATCAGTGAGGCCAAATCTCCGCAGTTCTTC
TRBJ1-5 - TRBV11-1 - CASSLYVVGAGAVNQPRHF -
TRBJ1-1 - TRBV19 TRBD1 CATYRDRGMSEAFF TGTGCCACATACCGGGACAGGGGGATGAGTGAAGCTTTCTTT
TRBJ2-7 - TRBV20-1 - CSARDPLIRGEQYF TGCAGTGCTAGAGATCCCCTAATCAGGGGAGAGCAGTACTTC
TRBJ2-1 few TRBV15 - CATSRSRFGYNEQFF TGTGCCACCAGCAGAAGCCGGTTTGGGTACAATGAGCAGTTCTTC
TRBJ2-7 few TRBV12-3/TRBV12-4 - CASSLRNSAYEQYF TGTGCCAGCAGTTTGAGGAATTCGGCCTACGAGCAGTACTTC
TRBJ1-1 few TRBV5-1 TRBD1 CASSLRSRDRGGTEAFF TGCGCCAGCAGCTTGAGATCCCGGGACAGGGGAGGGACTGAAGCTTTCTTT
TRBJ1-1 many TRBV20-1 - CSARDLGLANTEAFF TGCAGTGCTAGAGATCTGGGCTTGGCGAACACTGAAGCTTTCTTT
TRBJ1-1 many TRBV7-2 - CASSLGYNTEAFF TGTGCCAGCAGCCTAGGGTATAACACTGAAGCTTTCTTT
TRBJ2-4 - TRBV20-1 - CSASGGSRQRKNIQYF TGCAGTGCTAGTGGGGGTAGTAGACAGCGAAAAAACATTCAGTACTTC
TRBJ2-2 - TRBV29-1 - CSVKLQGRNTGELFF TGCAGCGTTAAGTTACAGGGCCGTAACACCGGGGAGCTGTTTTTT
TRBJ2-3 many TRBV20-1 - CSATVTDTQYF TGCAGTGCTACCGTCACAGATACGCAGTATTTT
TRBJ2-1 many TRBV5-6 - CASSLASVKTNEQFF TGTGCCAGCAGCTTGGCTAGCGTAAAGACCAATGAGCAGTTCTTC
TRBJ2-4 - TRBV7-9 TRBD2 CASSQSGGAKNIQYF TGTGCCAGCAGCCAATCGGGGGGGGCCAAAAACATTCAGTACTTC
TRBJ2-7 few TRBV5-1 - CASSLARRDGSYEQYF TGCGCCAGCAGCTTGGCCCGAAGGGACGGATCCTACGAGCAGTACTTC
TRBJ2-5 many TRBV2 TRBD1 CASSAPGTGYGETQYF TGTGCCAGCAGTGCCCCCGGGACAGGGTATGGGGAGACCCAGTACTTC
TRBJ2-3 few TRBV11-1 TRBD1 CASSLTGGRNTQYF TGTGCCAGCAGCCTGACAGGGGGTAGGAATACGCAGTATTTT
TRBJ2-2 many TRBV5-1 - CASSLAGIGVAGELFF TGCGCCAGCAGCTTGGCCGGAATAGGGGTGGCCGGGGAGCTGTTTTTT
TRBJ2-7 - TRBV19 - CASSFRDISYEQYF TGTGCCAGTAGCTTTCGGGACATCTCCTACGAGCAGTACTTC
TRBJ2-3 few TRBV5-6 TRBD2 CASSTLLAGGTDTQYF TGTGCCAGCAGCACACTCCTAGCGGGGGGCACAGATACGCAGTATTTT
TRBJ2-5 - TRBV7-9 - CASSLALGVGTQYF TGTGCCAGCAGCTTAGCGCTCGGGGTGGGGACCCAGTACTTC
TRBJ2-1 many TRBV12-3/TRBV12-4 - CASSPFRDGEQFF TGTGCCAGCAGTCCTTTCCGGGACGGAGAGCAGTTCTTC
TRBJ2-5 many TRBV6-1 TRBD2 CASNSLAGGWETQYF TGTGCCAGCAACTCACTAGCGGGAGGGTGGGAGACCCAGTACTTC
TRBJ2-2 few TRBV7-2 - CASSTGARARTGELFF TGTGCCAGCAGCACAGGCGCCCGGGCGAGGACCGGGGAGCTGTTTTTT
TRBJ1-5 few TRBV6-5 - CASSYRVGDQPQHF TGTGCCAGCAGTTACAGGGTTGGAGATCAGCCCCAGCATTTT
TRBJ2-6 many TRBV28 - CASSLDRRSGANVLTF TGTGCCAGCAGTTTAGACAGGCGCTCTGGGGCCAACGTCCTGACTTTC
TRBJ2-3 - TRBV11-2 TRBD2 CASSLGTSGTRFSTDTQYF TGTGCCAGCAGCTTAGGGACTAGCGGAACTAGGTTTAGCACAGATACGCAGTATTTT
TRBJ2-1 few TRBV5-1 TRBD2 CASSWTGTSSSEQFF TGCGCCAGCAGCTGGACCGGGACTAGCTCGAGTGAGCAGTTCTTC